This TCR beta chain was captured in a study of CD8 T cells in Susac syndrome (dated by TCRdb to the late 2010s). A note on the overall study: Whether CD8+ T cell activation and differentiation in Susac syndrome was antigen driven was tested using repertoire sequencing. The study at large found these results: The number of individuals in the TCR sequencing and HLA analysis was recognized as being relatively small.

From its cysteine to its phenylalanine, the CDR3 spans 12 amino acids. The entry retains the CDR3 DNA only, 36 bases that are in frame from base 1. Taken from the germline V gene, the CDR1 and CDR2 loops are SQVTM and ANQGSEA. RNA was extracted with the RNeasy kit and roughly 0.45 to 1 ug was reverse transcribed using random hexamers. The immunoSEQ multiplex PCR assay, which covers 54 Vbeta and 13 Jbeta segments, was used to amplify TCR beta CDR3 regions. PCR amplification bias was corrected by using a synthetic template baseline for primer optimization and computational correction. The authors' analysis ran thus. Reads were annotated to V, D and J genes per IMGT and analyzed with immunoSEQ Analyzer, keeping only productive sequences. Clonality was calculated as one minus the Shannon entropy normalized by log2 of the number of productive unique sequences. For each patient and control, public and private clones were evaluated among the 100 most prevalent clones. A clone was defined as Susac-specific if it was absent from the healthy and MS cohorts, from roughly 980 published viral clones and from other ImmuneACCESS disease sequences. TCRdb itself trimmed the public reads at Q25 with fastp, ran MiXCR and retained productive beta chains. For every CDR3 protein sequence, its rows merge into one entry that carries the most common genes and DNA. The V and J calls were not made by the authors but by TCRdb's processing. A total of 250,000 or so distinct CDR3 sequences appear in this sample, just under 95% of them only once. The ten largest clones capture approximately 0.072% of the sample.

Peripheral blood CD8+ and CD4+ T cells from healthy donors, Susac syndrome patients and multiple sclerosis patients were profiled by high-throughput TCR beta sequencing. Multiple sclerosis controls were treatment-naive patients with stable or active relapsing-remitting disease fulfilling revised McDonald criteria. Bulk CD8+ and CD4+ T cells were purified by magnetic negative isolation, whereas CD8+ TEMRA cells were enriched by FACS. Blood was drawn into EDTA tubes, processed within 24 hours, and PBMCs were isolated by density gradient centrifugation. PBMCs intended for TCR sequencing were frozen in liquid nitrogen and were later thawed in a 37 degrees C water bath. The sorted or isolated CD4+, CD8+ and CD8+ TEMRA cells had a purity of 90% or higher. This clonotype was found a few times. Its binding antigen is unknown. No base quality values were provided; no much bigger clone lies one nucleotide off.

This TCR was sampled from a human donor with multiple sclerosis. Sequenced material: CD4+ T cells from PBMCs. Recombination linked TRBV29-1 to TRBJ2-2; no D segment can be confidently identified. The DNA sequence is given as TGCAGTGTGGCAGGGAACACCGGGGAGCTGTTTTTT. The encoded protein is CSVAGNTGELFF.